These T cell receptor beta chains were read from a single sample in a study of post-analysis software for immune sequencing data. TCRdb recomputed calls from the PCR reads with MiXCR, one row per CDR3 protein. This sample has approximately 770,000 distinct CDR3 sequences; more than 45% occur once, and the top ten carry 4.9%. The source material was blood. The receptors derive from a girl aged 5 to 17 with multiple sclerosis. Both conserved end residues are part of each CDR3. The D gene is left open where the match is weak. The listing skips clone size in some rows; elsewhere it reads once, few, many or a size class.

TRBV6-1	.	.	TRBJ1-5	TGTGCCAGCAGGGAAATGACAGTGAGCAATCAGCCCCAGCATTTT	CASREMTVSNQPQHF
TRBV5-5	.	TRBD2	TRBJ2-1	TGTGCCAGCAGCTATTCTTGGCGGGAGGAAACCTACAATGAGCAGTTCTTC	CASSYSWREETYNEQFF
TRBV20-1	.	.	TRBJ1-2	TGCAGTCCTAAGGGGGTCTCCGACGCTAACTATGGCTACACCTTC	CSPKGVSDANYGYTF
TRBV25-1	.	.	TRBJ2-1	TGTGCCAGCAGTGATTCGTACAGGGCCCATGAGCAGTTCTTC	CASSDSYRAHEQFF
TRBV13	.	.	TRBJ2-1	TGTGCCAGCAGCTCTCCAGGGAACAATGAGCAGTTCTTC	CASSSPGNNEQFF
TRBV7-3	.	.	TRBJ2-3	TGTGCCAGCAGCTTAATCCACCTTACAGATACGCAGTATTTT	CASSLIHLTDTQYF
TRBV10-1	few	TRBD1	TRBJ2-1	TGCGCCAGCAGTGAGTCGGGGACAGGTGGTAATGAGCAGTTCTTC	CASSESGTGGNEQFF
TRBV7-9	.	.	TRBJ1-1	TGTGCCAGCAGCTTAGGGTCCGGGCCTTCGTCGACAGCTTTCTTT	CASSLGSGPSSTAFF
TRBV18	.	TRBD1	TRBJ2-7	TGTGCCAGCTCACCAAGGGGAGACAGGGTAGACGAGCAGTACTTC	CASSPRGDRVDEQYF
TRBV29-1	.	.	TRBJ2-1	TGCAGCGTTGCCGGCGCGACCCACTCCTACAATGAGCAGTTCTTC	CSVAGATHSYNEQFF
TRBV4-3	.	.	TRBJ1-5	TGCGCCAGCAGCCAAGGGGTACAGAATCAGCCCCAGCATTTT	CASSQGVQNQPQHF
TRBV9	.	TRBD1	TRBJ2-7	TGTGCCAGCAGCGACGGACAGGGCGCTCCCTACGAGCAGTACTTC	CASSDGQGAPYEQYF
TRBV6-5	.	.	TRBJ1-6	TGTGCCAGCAGCAGACACCAAATAAACTCACCCCTCCACTTT	CASSRHQINSPLHF
TRBV6-5	.	TRBD1	TRBJ1-5	TGTGCCAGCAGTTACCTCCTAGGGGACAGGCTTAGCAATCAGCCCCAGCATTTT	CASSYLLGDRLSNQPQHF
TRBV7-2	few	.	TRBJ2-7	TGTGCCAGCAGCACACGGGAAGCCTACGAGCAGTACTTC	CASSTREAYEQYF
TRBV29-1	.	TRBD2	TRBJ2-1	TGCAGCGTTCTAGCGGGAGGGCCCTACAATGAGCAGTTCTTC	CSVLAGGPYNEQFF
TRBV4-1	.	.	TRBJ1-6	TGCGCCAGCAGCCAAGATCCCCCTGGGGGCGGGAATTCACCCCTCCACTTT	CASSQDPPGGGNSPLHF
TRBV7-2	.	.	TRBJ2-5	TGTGCCAGCAGCTTAGCGCCTTTAAGGATGGGCCAAGAGACCCAGTACTTC	CASSLAPLRMGQETQYF
TRBV3-1	few	.	TRBJ2-1	TGTGCCAGCAGCGATCAGGCGAATGAGCAGTTCTTC	CASSDQANEQFF
TRBV12-3/TRBV12-4	.	.	TRBJ2-3	TGTGCCAGCAGAAGACTAGGACGGGGCACAGATACGCAGTATTTT	CASRRLGRGTDTQYF
TRBV27	once	TRBD2	TRBJ2-2	TGTGCCAGCAGTTTAAGACTCCCGGGACTAGCGGGGCAGAACACCGGGGAGCTGTTTTTT	CASSLRLPGLAGQNTGELFF
TRBV18	few	.	TRBJ2-7	TGTGCCAGCTCACTGATCGGGACTGAAGACGAGCAGTACTTC	CASSLIGTEDEQYF